This TCR beta chain is drawn from a study of OX40 agonist ivuxolimab in advanced cancers. Study-level background: Ivuxolimab was a fully human IgG2 agonistic monoclonal antibody targeting the costimulatory receptor OX40 (CD134). Intravenous ivuxolimab was administered to patients every 2 weeks at six dose levels: 0.01, 0.1, 0.3, 1.5, 3 and 10 mg/kg. Of the roughly 53 patients in dose escalation, about 20 had hepatocellular carcinoma, roughly 15 had melanoma, 9 had renal cell carcinoma and 9 had head and neck cancer. The dose-escalation cohort was over 70% male with a mean age of about 54 years, ranging from roughly 23 to 85. Patients were allowed to have had prior anti-PD-1, anti-PD-L1 or anti-CTLA-4 therapy, and around 40% of the dose-escalation patients had previously received checkpoint inhibitors. Partial responses occurred in three dose-escalation patients: two with cutaneous melanoma and one with hepatocellular carcinoma. Peripheral TCRbeta sequencing was intended to test whether TCR sequence diversity was altered and clonal T-cell expansion was caused by ivuxolimab. The paper reports the monotherapy dose-escalation portion (N of about 54 patients) of the phase I ivuxolimab trial.

The trial excluded patients who had a history of autoimmune disease or were on systemic immunosuppression. Peripheral blood for TCR sequencing was drawn from every dose cohort at baseline, at cycle 4 day 1 and at cycle 7 day 1. The samples were taken from a phase I, first-in-human, multicenter, open-label dose-escalation trial of ivuxolimab. Adults with locally advanced or metastatic melanoma, renal cell, hepatocellular, or head and neck squamous cell carcinoma were enrolled in the trial. Before TCR sequencing, CD4+ T cells and CD8+ T cells from peripheral blood were sorted into separate populations. V is pruned by 5 bases and J by 5 bases, leaving 8 bases of the junction without a gene match. The germline V gene supplies CDR1 SGHNT and CDR2 YENEEA. Spanning cysteine to phenylalanine, the CDR3 consists of 15 amino acids. Only the CDR3 DNA stays, 45 bases, in frame from base 1. For sequencing of the TCRbeta CDR3 region, genomic DNA was extracted from the sorted cells. The immunoSEQ Assay was used to sequence the TCRbeta CDR3 regions. TCRdb stores this immuneACCESS table with in-frame sequences only. Part of the clones is absent; in the studies checked, under half of the shortfall reflects unresolved V genes, and no reason is known for the rest. This sample is represented by roughly 50,000 clones; approximately 89% of them were singletons. 8% to 9.5% of the sample lies in the top ten.

This clone came up once. Its antigen is still unknown. No quality values exist for individual bases; no much larger clone is one base distant. Findings and caveats that apply to the study as a whole: The antigen specificity of the peripheral T cells that underwent clonal expansion was not determined. After ivuxolimab, expanded clones were on average more numerous among CD8+ T cells than among CD4+ T cells. In partial responders in the 0.1-3.0 mg/kg groups, normalized peripheral clonal expansion was found to be among the lowest, especially among CD8+ T cells. At doses of 0.1 to 3.0 mg/kg, clonal expansion of both CD4+ and CD8+ blood T cells was observed from baseline to week 6. Low levels of normalized T-cell clonal expansion were also seen in some nonresponding patients.

The chain joins TRBV11-3 to TRBJ2-1, and TRBD2 aligns with 8 junction nucleotides. The source was CD4+ or CD8+ T cells sorted from blood, collected in a trial of the OX40 agonist ivuxolimab. The receptor was isolated from an adult with an advanced solid tumor such as melanoma, head and neck, liver or kidney cancer. The CDR3 region: CASSPYGGRHNEQFF. The DNA sequence reads TGTGCCAGCAGCCCCTACGGCGGGAGGCACAATGAGCAGTTCTTC.